The 27 T cell receptor beta chains below were found in one sample sequenced in a study of shared clonotypes between healthy human individuals. Method: immunoSEQ multiplex PCR; TCRdb's copy keeps in-frame clones and lacks some. This table holds 1 million to 1.2 million clones, 77% found once. The source material was memory CD4+ T cells from PBMCs. Subset: CD45RA-negative fraction. Every receptor here comes from a man younger than 30 in good health. Some clones in this sample may be carry-over from other donors' samples.

The rearrangement uses TRBV27 and TRBJ1-5, with D possibly being TRBD1 (6 bases). The V end lost 5 bases, the J end lost 0 bases, and 14 bases lay between the germline ends. The CDR3 sequence is 16 residues long. Per germline, CDR1 MNHEY and CDR2 SMNVEV (reference sequence). CDR3 nucleotides: TGTGCCAGCAGTCGAGACAGGCCTTATAGCAATCAGCCCCAGCATTTT. This gives the protein CASSRDRPYSNQPQHF.

The gene calls are TRBV5-1 and TRBJ1-1, with 8 positions matching TRBD1. CDR3 length equals 17 residues. The germline gives CDR1 SGHRS, CDR2 YFSETQ. J lost 1 base, V lost 0 bases, and 8 bases had no gene match. The chain's CDR3 is CASSLEITGTGNTEAFF. The CDR3 DNA sequence: TGCGCCAGCAGCTTGGAGATTACCGGGACAGGGAACACTGAAGCTTTCTTT.

The chain links TRBV19 to TRBJ1-3, with D possibly matching TRBD1 (5 bases). The germline V gene encodes CDR1 LNHDA and CDR2 SQIVND (reference sequence). Trimming removed 9 bases from V and 0 bases from J, with 15 bases in between. This CDR3 has 15 residues. The CDR3 DNA is TGTGCCAGCTCCAGTACAGGACGCTCTGGAAACACCATATATTTT. It specifies CASSSTGRSGNTIYF.

This clone was detected ten times or more. The sample contains more than one DNA sequence encoding this CDR3. This chain connects TRBV2 to TRBJ2-7, with TRBD1 identical over 7 bases. Germline-derived CDR1 and CDR2 are SNHLY and FYNNEI. The CDR3 is 12 amino acids. V shed 1 base, J shed 6 bases, and the junction held 0 bases outside the gene matches. The CDR3 DNA reads as TGTGCCAGCAGTGAAGGGACAGGCGAGCAGTACTTC. Residues: CASSEGTGEQYF. The full variable domain, in which reference TRBV2 and TRBJ2-7 provide the parts outside the CDR3, is EPEVTQTPSHQVTQMGQEVILRCVPISNHLYFYWYRQILGQKVEFLVSFYNNEISEKSEIFDDQFSVERPDGSNFTLKIRSTKLEDSAMYFCASSEGTGEQYFGPGTRLTVT.

Regarding this clone: One end of the junction is discordant with germline, which a read error may explain. The chain links TRBV5-1 to TRBJ2-5; D is perhaps TRBD1 (5 bases). The CDR3 extends over 15 amino acids. Germline CDR1 SGHRS, CDR2 YFSETQ. As DNA, the CDR3 is TGCGCCAGCCGCTTGTTGACAGTTACAAAAGAGACCCAGTACTTC. This gives the protein CASRLLTVTKETQYF.

This clone showed up just a few times. The chain recombines TRBV4-1 with TRBJ2-5; 7 nucleotides match TRBD1. There are 16 residues in the CDR3. J gave up 2 bases and V 3 bases, and 9 bases lay outside the gene matches. The V gene's germline CDR1 is MGHRA and CDR2 YSYEKL. The CDR3 region has the DNA TGCGCCAGCAGCCACCACTTTGGGACAGTACAAGAGACCCAGTACTTC. It is translated as CASSHHFGTVQETQYF.

This clone was counted ten times or more. The chain carries TRBV11-2 and TRBJ2-3, with D unresolved. The length of the CDR3 is 13 residues. The V end was cut by 2 bases, the J end by 1 base, with 4 bases between. Looked up from germline, CDR1 is SGHAT and CDR2 is FQNNGV. The CDR3 here is CASSLSRTDTQYF. CDR3 nucleotides: TGTGCCAGCAGCTTATCACGCACAGATACGCAGTATTTT.

This clone has a single count. The gene calls are TRBV19 and TRBJ1-2, with TRBD1 identical over 8 bases. Unmatched junction bases numbered 7, after V lost 5 bases and J lost 2 bases. The length of the CDR3 is 15 residues. The germline V gene encodes CDR1 LNHDA and CDR2 SQIVND (reference sequence). CDR3 coding DNA: TGTGCCAGTAGTCGTCCAGGGGGCGCGAACTATGGCTACACCTTC. The encoded protein is CASSRPGGANYGYTF.

J is TRBJ2-1 and V is TRBV2, with D possibly TRBD2 on 5 matching bases. Germline V CDR1 and CDR2: SNHLY, FYNNEI. Trimming took off 7 bases at V and 6 bases at J, with 16 bases between the two ends. The CDR3 totals 14 residues. CDR3 residues: CASTGTRMSNEQFF. The CDR3 nucleotides are TGTGCCAGCACGGGAACTCGGATGTCCAATGAGCAGTTCTTC.

V gene TRBV4-1 combines with J gene TRBJ1-1; 9 bases agree with TRBD1. The germline CDR1 and CDR2 sequences are MGHRA and YSYEKL. This CDR3 is built from 15 residues. Unmatched junction bases numbered 7, after V lost 3 bases and J lost 5 bases. CDR3 protein: CASSHPQGARTEAFF. In nucleotides, the CDR3 is TGCGCCAGCAGCCACCCACAGGGGGCGAGAACTGAAGCTTTCTTT.

This chain connects TRBV5-1 to TRBJ2-1; unclear D gene. Between the trimmed V and J ends, which lost 0 bases and 7 bases, there was a span of 11 bases. CDR1 and CDR2 (germline): SGHRS, YFSETQ. This CDR3 is 14 amino acids long. The CDR3 reads CASSLEVPLNEQFF. CDR3 bases: TGCGCCAGCAGCTTGGAAGTGCCACTTAATGAGCAGTTCTTC.

The rearrangement joins TRBV28 to TRBJ2-1; D is uncertain. The length of the CDR3 is 12 residues. Germline V lookup: CDR1 MDHEN, CDR2 SYDVKM. This CDR3 reads CAWGLSYNEQFF. The DNA for the CDR3 is TGTGCTTGGGGTCTCTCCTACAATGAGCAGTTCTTC.

Ten or more counts support this clone. The chain couples TRBV7-2 to TRBJ2-7; D is possibly TRBD2 (7 bases). V was pared by 5 bases and J by 1 base, with 18 bases between. This CDR3 comprises 16 residues. The germline V gene has CDR1 SGHTA and CDR2 FQGNSA. This CDR3 reads CASSPRGGTQSYEQYF. The CDR3 DNA sequence: TGTGCCAGCAGCCCAAGGGGGGGGACCCAATCCTACGAGCAGTACTTC. Together with reference TRBV7-2 and TRBJ2-7, the CDR3 gives the full variable domain: GAGVSQSPSNKVTEKGKDVELRCDPISGHTALYWYRQSLGQGLEFLIYFQGNSAPDKSGLPSDRFSAERTGGSVSTLTIQRTQQEDSAVYLCASSPRGGTQSYEQYFGPGTRLTVT.

This clone was seen only once. The chain employs TRBV25-1 and TRBJ1-2; maybe TRBD1 (5 bases). This CDR3 is built from 12 residues. Germline-derived CDR1 and CDR2 are MGHDK and SYGVNS. Trimming shortened V by 4 bases and J by 7 bases, and 10 bases separated the two germline ends. This CDR3 is CASSGVGVGYTF. In nucleotides, the CDR3 is TGTGCCAGCAGTGGTGTGGGGGTTGGCTACACCTTC.

The chain couples TRBV2 to TRBJ2-2, with TRBD2 matching over 10 bases. The CDR3 covers 16 residues. Germline values: CDR1 SNHLY, CDR2 FYNNEI. Trimming at V came to 6 bases and at J to 2 bases, leaving 6 bases not matched to a gene. Here the CDR3 reads CASRRGLATNTGELFF. The CDR3 DNA follows: TGTGCCAGCAGGCGGGGACTAGCGACTAACACCGGGGAGCTGTTTTTT.

The chain is built from TRBV27 and TRBJ2-1; TRBD1 might be the D (6 bases). V shed 6 bases and J shed 6 bases, with 15 bases lying between them. CDR1 is MNHEY, CDR2 SMNVEV, per germline (reference sequence). This CDR3 is built from 14 residues. DNA of the CDR3: TGTGCCAGCAGCCCTAGGACAGCCCGCAATGAGCAGTTCTTC. It is translated as CASSPRTARNEQFF.

This chain uses TRBV10-3 with TRBJ1-2, with D unresolved. Germline CDR1 and CDR2: ENHRY and SYGVKD. V was clipped by 5 bases and J by 3 bases, with 7 bases between them. This CDR3 contains 12 residues. CDR3 in DNA: TGTGCCATCAGTTCCGGGGACTATGGCTACACCTTC. This translates into CAISSGDYGYTF.

The V and J genes are TRBV5-1 and TRBJ2-7; TRBD1 matches at 9 bases. The CDR3 covers 14 residues. Trimming cost V 5 bases and J 3 bases; bases outside gene matches: 6. From germline, CDR1 is SGHRS and CDR2 YFSETQ. In DNA, the CDR3 is TGCGCCAGCAGTTATACAGGGGGCAGCTACGAGCAGTACTTC. Amino acids: CASSYTGGSYEQYF.

This sequence joins TRBV5-6 and TRBJ2-1; 11 bases align to TRBD2. Germline V gene data show CDR1 as SGHDT and CDR2 as YYEEEE. The CDR3 has 16 residues. Unmatched junction bases numbered 10, after V lost 4 bases and J lost 7 bases. CDR3 coding DNA: TGTGCCAGCAGCCGGGGAGGTAGCGGGAGGGATAATGAGCAGTTCTTC. This sequence encodes CASSRGGSGRDNEQFF.

This rearrangement joins TRBV7-6 to TRBJ2-7, with a weak D call TRBD1 (5 bases). This CDR3 comprises 13 residues. Per the germline V gene, CDR1 is SGHVS and CDR2 is FNYEAQ. Trimming left V 5 bases short and J 3 bases short, with 11 bases between. This CDR3 is CASSKSRVYEQYF. CDR3 DNA: TGTGCCAGCAGCAAAAGCAGGGTCTACGAGCAGTACTTC.

J is TRBJ2-7 and V is TRBV19, with 14 positions matching TRBD2. Germline V gene lookup returns CDR1 LNHDA and CDR2 SQIVND (reference sequence). CDR3 length equals 17 residues. Trimming took 4 bases from V and 6 from J; bases not matched to a gene: 11. DNA for the CDR3: TGTGCCAGTAGTAAGAGGGGGACTAGCGGGAGATTGGGCGAGCAGTACTTC. Translated, it gives CASSKRGTSGRLGEQYF.

This clone was detected only once. The DNA for the CDR3 is TGTGCCAGTAGTATAGTTCGGGACATCTCTAACTATGGCTACACCTTC. This gives the protein CASSIVRDISNYGYTF. The gene calls are TRBV19 and TRBJ1-2, with a possible D match to TRBD1 (6 bases). Trimming took 1 base from V and 0 from J, leaving 12 bases between them. The length of the CDR3 is 16 residues. Germline V CDR1 and CDR2: LNHDA, SQIVND (reference sequence).

There are many counts of this clone. V gene TRBV7-8 combines with J gene TRBJ2-1; 16 bases fit TRBD2. The CDR3 loop spans 21 amino acids. V was clipped by 4 bases and J by 2 bases; unmatched bases: 14. Germline V gene lookup returns CDR1 SGHVS and CDR2 FQNEAQ. The CDR3 region is CASSSPGLAGGRISPYNEQFF. The CDR3 DNA is TGTGCCAGCAGCTCCCCGGGACTAGCGGGAGGGAGGATCAGCCCCTACAATGAGCAGTTCTTC.

This clone was picked up one time. The chain is built from TRBV5-1 and TRBJ1-2; a possible D gene is TRBD1 (5 bases). CDR3 length: 13 residues. The V and J ends lost 2 bases and 4 bases respectively, with 9 bases between them. Per the germline V gene, CDR1 is SGHRS and CDR2 is YFSETQ. The DNA for the CDR3 is TGCGCCAGCAGCTTCCGGGACCCCTATGGCTACACCTTC. The encoded protein is CASSFRDPYGYTF.

The J gene is TRBJ2-1, the V gene TRBV11-2; perhaps TRBD2 as D (5 bases). The CDR3 runs to 15 residues. From germline, CDR1 is SGHAT and CDR2 FQNNGV. The V end lost 6 bases, the J end lost 0 bases, and 12 bases lay between the germline ends. CDR3 loop: CASRTSGSSYNEQFF. For the CDR3, the DNA is TGTGCCAGCAGGACATCGGGAAGCTCCTACAATGAGCAGTTCTTC.

This chain links TRBV29-1 with TRBJ2-4, with TRBD2 matching over 7 bases. V dropped 4 bases and J dropped 7; count of bases not matched to a gene: 4. Germline V CDR1 and CDR2: SQVTM, ANQGSEA. The CDR3 has 12 amino acids. CDR3 DNA: TGCAGCGTTGCGGGGGGTGGGAACATTCAGTACTTC. This translates into CSVAGGGNIQYF. Variable domain in full (rest from reference TRBV29-1 and TRBJ2-4): SAVISQKPSRDICQRGTSLTIQCQVDSQVTMMFWYRQQPGQSLTLIATANQGSEATYESGFVIDKFPISRPNLTFSTLTVSNMSPEDSSIYLCSVAGGGNIQYFGAGTRLSVL.

This clone came up a few times. The rearrangement joins TRBV10-3 to TRBJ2-3, with TRBD1 identical over 11 bases. Germline CDR1 and CDR2: ENHRY and SYGVKD. The CDR3 is made up of 15 amino acids. Trimming cost V 5 bases and J 8 bases; bases outside gene matches: 9. The CDR3 nucleotides read TGTGCCATCAGTACGGGACAGGGGGGCCTAGGTACGCAGTATTTT. This sequence encodes CAISTGQGGLGTQYF.